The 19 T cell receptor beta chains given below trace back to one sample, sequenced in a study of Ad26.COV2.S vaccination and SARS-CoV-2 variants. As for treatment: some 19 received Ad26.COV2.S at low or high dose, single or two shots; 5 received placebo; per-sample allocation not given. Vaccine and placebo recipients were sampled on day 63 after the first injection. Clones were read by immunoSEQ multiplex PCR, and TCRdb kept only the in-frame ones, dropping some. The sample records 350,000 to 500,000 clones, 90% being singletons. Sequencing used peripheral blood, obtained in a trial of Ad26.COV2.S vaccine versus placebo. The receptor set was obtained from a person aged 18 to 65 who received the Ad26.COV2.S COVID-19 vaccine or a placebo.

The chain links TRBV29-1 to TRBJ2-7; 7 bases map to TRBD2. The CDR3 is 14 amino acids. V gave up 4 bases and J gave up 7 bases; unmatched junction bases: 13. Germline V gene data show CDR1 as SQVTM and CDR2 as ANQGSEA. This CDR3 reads CSVVGPAGLGEQYF. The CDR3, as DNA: TGCAGCGTTGTAGGTCCAGCGGGATTGGGGGAGCAGTACTTC.

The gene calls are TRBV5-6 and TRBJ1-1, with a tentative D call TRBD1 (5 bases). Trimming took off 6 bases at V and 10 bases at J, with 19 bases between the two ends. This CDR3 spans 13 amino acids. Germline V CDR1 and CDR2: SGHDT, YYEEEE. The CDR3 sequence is CASTYGGGEAAFF. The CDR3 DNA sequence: TGTGCCAGCACCTATGGGGGTGGGGAGGCAGCTTTCTTT.

The CDR3 DNA reads TGTGCCATCAGTGGGGTAGCGGGAGAGGGGTACAATGAGCAGTTCTTC. This translates into CAISGVAGEGYNEQFF. The chain combines TRBV10-3 with TRBJ2-1; 9 bases match TRBD2. J was trimmed by 4 bases and V by 4 bases; bases with no gene match: 8. The length of the CDR3 is 16 residues. Germline V gene data show CDR1 as ENHRY and CDR2 as SYGVKD.

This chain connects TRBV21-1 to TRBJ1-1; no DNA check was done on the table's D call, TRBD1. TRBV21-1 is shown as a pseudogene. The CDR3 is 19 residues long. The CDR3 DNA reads TGTGCCAGCAGCAAAACCAAAGGCCGGGACAGGGATACGTACACTGAAGCTTTCTTT. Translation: CASSKTKGRDRDTYTEAFF.

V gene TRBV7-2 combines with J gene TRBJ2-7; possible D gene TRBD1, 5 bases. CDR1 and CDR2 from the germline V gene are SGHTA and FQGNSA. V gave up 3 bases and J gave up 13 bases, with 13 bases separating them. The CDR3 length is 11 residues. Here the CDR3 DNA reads TGTGCCAGCAGCTTCGGACACGCGATCTACTTC. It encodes CASSFGHAIYF.

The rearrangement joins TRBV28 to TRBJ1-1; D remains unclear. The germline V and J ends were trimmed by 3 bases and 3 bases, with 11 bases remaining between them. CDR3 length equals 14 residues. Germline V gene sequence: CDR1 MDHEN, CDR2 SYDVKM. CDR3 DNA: TGTGCCAGCAGTTTGGGGTTTATGGACACTGAAGCTTTCTTT. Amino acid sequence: CASSLGFMDTEAFF.

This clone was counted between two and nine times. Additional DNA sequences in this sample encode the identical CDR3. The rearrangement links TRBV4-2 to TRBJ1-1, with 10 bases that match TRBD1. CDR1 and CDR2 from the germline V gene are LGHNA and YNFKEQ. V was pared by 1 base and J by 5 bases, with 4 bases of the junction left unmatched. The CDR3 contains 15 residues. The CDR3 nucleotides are TGTGCCAGCAGCCAAGCGAGGACAGGGGGGACTGAAGCTTTCTTT. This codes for CASSQARTGGTEAFF.

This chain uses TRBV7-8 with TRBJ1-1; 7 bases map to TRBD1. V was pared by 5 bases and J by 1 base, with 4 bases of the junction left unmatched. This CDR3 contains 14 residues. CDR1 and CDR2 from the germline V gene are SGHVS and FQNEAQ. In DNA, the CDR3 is TGTGCCAGCAGCCAGACAGGGCCGAACACTGAAGCTTTCTTT. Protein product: CASSQTGPNTEAFF. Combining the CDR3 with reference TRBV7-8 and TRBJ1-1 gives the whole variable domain GAGVSQSPRYKVAKRGQDVALRCDPISGHVSLFWYQQALGQGPEFLTYFQNEAQLDKSGLPSDRFFAERPEGSVSTLKIQRTQQEDSAVYLCASSQTGPNTEAFFGQGTRLTVV.

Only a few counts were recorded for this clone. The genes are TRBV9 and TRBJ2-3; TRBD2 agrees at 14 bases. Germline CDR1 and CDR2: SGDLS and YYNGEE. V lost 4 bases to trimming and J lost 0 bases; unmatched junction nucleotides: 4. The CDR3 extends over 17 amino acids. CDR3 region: CASSPGLAGGSTDTQYF. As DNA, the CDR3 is TGTGCCAGCAGCCCTGGACTAGCGGGAGGAAGCACAGATACGCAGTATTTT.

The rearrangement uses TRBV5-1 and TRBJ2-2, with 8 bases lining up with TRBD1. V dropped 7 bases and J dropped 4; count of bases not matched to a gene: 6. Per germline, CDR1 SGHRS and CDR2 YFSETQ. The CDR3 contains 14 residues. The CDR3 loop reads CASLGQGFTGELFF. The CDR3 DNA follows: TGCGCCAGCTTAGGACAGGGCTTCACCGGGGAGCTGTTTTTT.

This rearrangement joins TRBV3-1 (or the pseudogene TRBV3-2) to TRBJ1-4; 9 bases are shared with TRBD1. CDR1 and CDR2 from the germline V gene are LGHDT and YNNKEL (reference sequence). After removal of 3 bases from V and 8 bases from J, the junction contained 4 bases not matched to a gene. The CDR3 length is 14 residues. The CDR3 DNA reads TGTGCCAGCAGCCACGGACAGGGGCTAGAAAAACTGTTTTTT. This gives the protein CASSHGQGLEKLFF.

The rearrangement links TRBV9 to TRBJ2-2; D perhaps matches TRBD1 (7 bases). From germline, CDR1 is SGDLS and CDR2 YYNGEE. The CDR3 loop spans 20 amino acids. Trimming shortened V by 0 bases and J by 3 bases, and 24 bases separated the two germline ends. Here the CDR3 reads CASSVGSRGSASVYTGELFF. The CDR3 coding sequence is TGTGCCAGCAGCGTAGGTTCCAGGGGGTCGGCTAGCGTGTACACCGGGGAGCTGTTTTTT.

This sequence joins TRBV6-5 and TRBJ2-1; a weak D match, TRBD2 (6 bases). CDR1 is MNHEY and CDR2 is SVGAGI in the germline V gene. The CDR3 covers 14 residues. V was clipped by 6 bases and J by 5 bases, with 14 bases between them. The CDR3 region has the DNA TGTGCCAGCAGCGGGGGACTCCTTGACAATGAGCAGTTCTTC. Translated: CASSGGLLDNEQFF.

The CDR3 loop reads CASSQDGGSGASPLHF. The CDR3 DNA reads TGTGCCAGCAGCCAAGACGGGGGAAGCGGGGCCTCACCCCTCCACTTT. The chain carries TRBV4-2 and TRBJ1-6; D is perhaps TRBD1 (5 bases). V shed 0 bases and J shed 10 bases, with 16 bases lying between them. Germline lookup yields CDR1 LGHNA and CDR2 YNFKEQ. The CDR3 has 16 amino acids.

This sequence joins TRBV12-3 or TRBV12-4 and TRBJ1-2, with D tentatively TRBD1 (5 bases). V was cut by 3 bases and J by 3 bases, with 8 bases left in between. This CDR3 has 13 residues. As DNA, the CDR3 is TGTGCCAGCAGTTTTGGACAAGACTATGGCTACACCTTC. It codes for CASSFGQDYGYTF.

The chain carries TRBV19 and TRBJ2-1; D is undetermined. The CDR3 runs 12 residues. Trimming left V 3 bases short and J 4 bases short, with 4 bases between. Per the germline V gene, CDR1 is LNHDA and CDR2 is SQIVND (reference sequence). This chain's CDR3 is CASSIRYNEQFF. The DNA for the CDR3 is TGTGCCAGTAGTATCCGGTACAATGAGCAGTTCTTC.

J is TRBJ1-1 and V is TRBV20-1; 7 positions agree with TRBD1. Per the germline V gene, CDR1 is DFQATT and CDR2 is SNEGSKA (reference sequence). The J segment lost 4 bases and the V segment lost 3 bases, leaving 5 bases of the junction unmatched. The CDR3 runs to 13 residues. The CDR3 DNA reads TGCAGTGCTAGTAGGGGGCTTATCACTGAAGCTTTCTTT. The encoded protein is CSASRGLITEAFF.

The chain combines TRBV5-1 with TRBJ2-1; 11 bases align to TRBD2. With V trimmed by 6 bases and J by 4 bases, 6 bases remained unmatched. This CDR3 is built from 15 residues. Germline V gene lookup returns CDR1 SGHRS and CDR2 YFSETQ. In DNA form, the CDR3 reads TGCGCCAGCATCGAAACTAGCGGGGGATACAATGAGCAGTTCTTC. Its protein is CASIETSGGYNEQFF. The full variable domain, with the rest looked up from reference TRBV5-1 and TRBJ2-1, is KAGVTQTPRYLIKTRGQQVTLSCSPISGHRSVSWYQQTPGQGLQFLFEYFSETQRNKGNFPGRFSGRQFSNSRSEMNVSTLELGDSALYLCASIETSGGYNEQFFGPGTRLTVL.

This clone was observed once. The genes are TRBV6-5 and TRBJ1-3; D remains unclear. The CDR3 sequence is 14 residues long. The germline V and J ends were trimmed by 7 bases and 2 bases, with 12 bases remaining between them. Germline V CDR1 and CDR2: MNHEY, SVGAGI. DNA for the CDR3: TGTGCCAGCACCCCGCCAGGAACTGGAAACACCATATATTTT. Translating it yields CASTPPGTGNTIYF.